This is a list of T cell receptor beta chains from one sample in a study of T-cell memory formation after mild COVID-19. One entry per CDR3 protein results from TCRdb running MiXCR on the 5' RACE reads. The sample contains about 130,000 distinct CDR3 sequences, less than 25% of which appear only once. The specimen sequenced was PBMCs or a T cell subset sorted from them (not recorded which). These receptors all stem from an adult woman who had mild COVID-19 (a few samples of this study predate the infection). Cell type and time point are not known. Both conserved end residues are part of each CDR3. The order of the fields is clone size, D gene, J gene, V gene, CDR3 DNA, CDR3 protein. D genes are given only for firm matches. The size of a clone is reported for some rows only, either as once, few or many, or as a class for expanded clones.

abundance: -; d_gene: TRBD2; j_gene: TRBJ2-2; v_gene: TRBV7-6; CDR3nt: TGTGCCAGCAGCCCCTCCGCCTCTAGCGGGGGGGCCGGCGGGGAGCTGTTTTTT; CDR3aa: CASSPSASSGGAGGELFF
abundance: few; d_gene: TRBD1; j_gene: TRBJ1-2; v_gene: TRBV6-5; CDR3nt: TGTGCCAGCAGTCTACAGGGGGCGCGTAATGGCTACACCTTC; CDR3aa: CASSLQGARNGYTF
abundance: few; d_gene: -; j_gene: TRBJ2-7; v_gene: TRBV4-1; CDR3nt: TGCGCCAGCAGCCAAGATTCAGGGCTCCCATCCTACGAGCAGTACTTC; CDR3aa: CASSQDSGLPSYEQYF
abundance: -; d_gene: -; j_gene: TRBJ2-7; v_gene: TRBV20-1; CDR3nt: TGCAGTGCTCGGTCCCCAGGGGCGATGCCTGGCGAGCAGTACTTC; CDR3aa: CSARSPGAMPGEQYF
abundance: -; d_gene: TRBD2; j_gene: TRBJ2-3; v_gene: TRBV6-4; CDR3nt: TGTGCCAGCAGTAAAACTAGCGGGGGCACAGATACGCAGTATTTT; CDR3aa: CASSKTSGGTDTQYF
abundance: -; d_gene: -; j_gene: TRBJ1-1; v_gene: TRBV4-1; CDR3nt: TGCGCCAGCAGCCTCATGGGGACCGCTGAAGCTTTCTTT; CDR3aa: CASSLMGTAEAFF
abundance: -; d_gene: -; j_gene: TRBJ1-1; v_gene: TRBV9; CDR3nt: TGTGCCAGCAGCCCGTGGGATAACGCTGAAGCTTTCTTT; CDR3aa: CASSPWDNAEAFF
abundance: -; d_gene: -; j_gene: TRBJ2-7; v_gene: TRBV20-1; CDR3nt: TGCAGTGCTTCCCGGGCGTGGGACGAGCAGTACTTC; CDR3aa: CSASRAWDEQYF
abundance: -; d_gene: -; j_gene: TRBJ1-1; v_gene: TRBV5-1; CDR3nt: TGCGCCAGCAGCAACCCCACAGGGACGGGCACTGAAGCTTTCTTT; CDR3aa: CASSNPTGTGTEAFF
abundance: few; d_gene: -; j_gene: TRBJ2-2; v_gene: TRBV11-2; CDR3nt: TGTGCCAGCAGCGATTACAGCAACACCGGGGAGCTGTTTTTT; CDR3aa: CASSDYSNTGELFF
abundance: few; d_gene: -; j_gene: TRBJ2-7; v_gene: TRBV7-8; CDR3nt: TGTGCCAGCAGCCGGTATGGGGCTTTGACCGCCTCCTACGAGCAGTACTTC; CDR3aa: CASSRYGALTASYEQYF
abundance: few; d_gene: TRBD1; j_gene: TRBJ2-7; v_gene: TRBV19; CDR3nt: TGTGCCAGTAGTGGGACAGGGACCGAGCAGTACTTC; CDR3aa: CASSGTGTEQYF
abundance: -; d_gene: -; j_gene: TRBJ2-1; v_gene: TRBV5-6; CDR3nt: TGTGCCAGCACCCTTATAGTCTTGCATGAGCAGTTCTTC; CDR3aa: CASTLIVLHEQFF
abundance: few; d_gene: -; j_gene: TRBJ2-7; v_gene: TRBV20-1; CDR3nt: TGCAGTGCTAGAGATGAGGAGGGGGCGCGGTCGGCGCAGTACTTC; CDR3aa: CSARDEEGARSAQYF
abundance: -; d_gene: -; j_gene: TRBJ2-3; v_gene: TRBV2; CDR3nt: TGTGCCAGCAGCCGGGACAAGGCGGGGGTAACAGATACGCAGTATTTT; CDR3aa: CASSRDKAGVTDTQYF
abundance: few; d_gene: -; j_gene: TRBJ1-1; v_gene: TRBV9; CDR3nt: TGTGCCAGCAGCGTAGGGGGTACCCTCGGGGGGAACACTGAAGCTTTCTTT; CDR3aa: CASSVGGTLGGNTEAFF